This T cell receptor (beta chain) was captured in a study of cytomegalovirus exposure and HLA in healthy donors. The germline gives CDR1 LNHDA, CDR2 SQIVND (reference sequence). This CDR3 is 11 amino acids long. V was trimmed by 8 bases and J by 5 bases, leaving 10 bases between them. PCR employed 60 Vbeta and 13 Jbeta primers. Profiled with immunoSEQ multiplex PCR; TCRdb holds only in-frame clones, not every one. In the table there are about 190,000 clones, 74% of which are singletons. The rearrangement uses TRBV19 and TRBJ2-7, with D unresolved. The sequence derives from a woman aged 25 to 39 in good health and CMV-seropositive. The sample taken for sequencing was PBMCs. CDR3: CASANGNEQYF. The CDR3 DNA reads TGTGCCAGTGCAAATGGCAACGAGCAGTACTTC.